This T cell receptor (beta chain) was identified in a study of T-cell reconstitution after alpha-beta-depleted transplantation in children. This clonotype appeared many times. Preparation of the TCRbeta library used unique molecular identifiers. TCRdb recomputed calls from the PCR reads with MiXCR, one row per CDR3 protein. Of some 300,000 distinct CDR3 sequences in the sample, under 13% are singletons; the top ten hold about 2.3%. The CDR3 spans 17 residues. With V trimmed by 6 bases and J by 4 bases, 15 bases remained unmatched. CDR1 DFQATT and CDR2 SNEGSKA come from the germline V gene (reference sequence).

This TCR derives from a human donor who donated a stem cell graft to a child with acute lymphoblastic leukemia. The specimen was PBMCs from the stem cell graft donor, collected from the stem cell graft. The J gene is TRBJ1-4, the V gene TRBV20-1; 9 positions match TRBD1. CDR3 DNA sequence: TGCAGTGCCTTGGGGGTGAGGTCGGGACAGGGTAATGAAAAACTGTTTTTT. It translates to CSALGVRSGQGNEKLFF.